The rows below give T cell receptor beta chains drawn from one sample of a study of blood T cell repertoires in COVID-19. Assay used: immunoSEQ multiplex PCR; TCRdb lists only in-frame clones, some missing. Among approximately 120,000 clones listed, over 75% were seen once. Sequenced input: peripheral blood. Receptors were obtained from a man aged 60 to 69 with acute or convalescent COVID-19. Both conserved end residues are part of each CDR3. Each record gives: clone size, D gene, V gene, J gene, CDR3 DNA, CDR3 protein. A D gene is named only where the DNA matches it firmly. Clone size appears in some rows only: once, few, many, or a class for an expanded clone.

size: -; D: -; V: TRBV24-1; J: TRBJ2-5; DNA: TGTGCCACCAGCTCCGACAGGCGACAAGAGACCCAGTACTTC; CDR3: CATSSDRRQETQYF
size: few; D: TRBD1; V: TRBV7-9; J: TRBJ2-7; DNA: TGTGCCAGCAGCGCCCGGGACAGGCTCTACGAGCAGTACTTC; CDR3: CASSARDRLYEQYF
size: -; D: TRBD1; V: TRBV11-2; J: TRBJ1-1; DNA: TGTGCCAGCAGCGAAAACCGGGACAGGGGTTTCTTT; CDR3: CASSENRDRGFF
size: -; D: -; V: TRBV6-5; J: TRBJ1-2; DNA: TGTGCCAGCAGTTCCGACAGGGGCTACACCTTC; CDR3: CASSSDRGYTF
size: -; D: -; V: TRBV28; J: TRBJ1-4; DNA: TGTGCCAGCAGCTTCAGACCACCGGAGGAAAAACTGTTTTTT; CDR3: CASSFRPPEEKLFF
size: -; D: -; V: TRBV28; J: TRBJ2-7; DNA: TGTGCCAGCATGACAGCTCCCTACGAGCAGTACTTC; CDR3: CASMTAPYEQYF
size: -; D: TRBD2; V: TRBV7-2; J: TRBJ2-5; DNA: TGTGCCAGCAGTTCCTGGACTAGCTTAGGGAAGACCCAGTACTTC; CDR3: CASSSWTSLGKTQYF
size: -; D: -; V: TRBV28; J: TRBJ1-4; DNA: TGTGCCAGCAGTTCTCCCGTGGACAGCCTGAATTATGAAAAACTGTTTTTT; CDR3: CASSSPVDSLNYEKLFF
size: -; D: -; V: TRBV19; J: TRBJ1-1; DNA: TGTGCCAGTAGCCGATATTCGGCGAGGACTGAAGCTTTCTTT; CDR3: CASSRYSARTEAFF
size: -; D: -; V: TRBV19; J: TRBJ2-7; DNA: TGTGCCAGTAGTATAAGGGCTAGCTGGCCGACCTACGAGCAGTACTTC; CDR3: CASSIRASWPTYEQYF
size: -; D: -; V: TRBV7-2; J: TRBJ2-2; DNA: TGTGCCAGCAGCCGTCAGTTATTGAGAGGCGGGGAGCTGTTTTTT; CDR3: CASSRQLLRGGELFF
size: once; D: TRBD2; V: TRBV7-2; J: TRBJ2-5; DNA: TGTGCCAGCAGCCCGACTAGCGGGGTTCAAGAGACCCAGTACTTC; CDR3: CASSPTSGVQETQYF
size: -; D: TRBD1; V: TRBV2; J: TRBJ2-7; DNA: TGTGCCAGCAGACGTCCGGGACAGGGATCCCACGAGCAGTACTTC; CDR3: CASRRPGQGSHEQYF
size: few; D: -; V: TRBV7-8; J: TRBJ1-6; DNA: TGTGCCAGCAGCTTTCGGAGGGATTCCTATAATTCACCCCTCCACTTT; CDR3: CASSFRRDSYNSPLHF
size: -; D: TRBD2; V: TRBV27; J: TRBJ2-5; DNA: TGTGCCAGCAGGAGACTAGCGGGAGGGGTCCAAGAGACCCAGTACTTC; CDR3: CASRRLAGGVQETQYF
size: few; D: -; V: TRBV6-6; J: TRBJ1-5; DNA: TGTGCCAGCAGTTATGTGGGGAGTCAGCCCCAGCATTTT; CDR3: CASSYVGSQPQHF
size: few; D: -; V: TRBV5-5; J: TRBJ1-2; DNA: TGTGCCAGCAGCTTGGAAGAGTATGGCTACACCTTC; CDR3: CASSLEEYGYTF
size: -; D: -; V: TRBV11-1; J: TRBJ2-3; DNA: TGTGCCAGCAGCCGAGAGCGGGTGGGGACAGATACGCAGTATTTT; CDR3: CASSRERVGTDTQYF
size: -; D: -; V: TRBV19; J: TRBJ2-5; DNA: TGTGCCAGTAGTACCTACTTCAGGGCGTCTGGTGAGACCCAGTACTTC; CDR3: CASSTYFRASGETQYF
size: -; D: -; V: TRBV30; J: TRBJ2-2; DNA: TGTGCCTGGAGAACAGCGGTGAACACCGGGGAGCTGTTTTTT; CDR3: CAWRTAVNTGELFF
size: many; D: TRBD1; V: TRBV4-2; J: TRBJ2-6; DNA: TGTGCCAGCAGCCATAACACAGGGGCGGTCCGTCACTCTGGGGCCAACGTCCTGACTTTC; CDR3: CASSHNTGAVRHSGANVLTF
size: -; D: TRBD1; V: TRBV24-1; J: TRBJ2-2; DNA: TGTGCCACTAGTCTACCAGGGACAGGGGGCACCGGGGAGCTGTTTTTT; CDR3: CATSLPGTGGTGELFF
size: -; D: -; V: TRBV11-2; J: TRBJ2-1; DNA: TGTGCCAGCAGTGAAACCCTATCGGGTTACAATGAGCAGTTCTTC; CDR3: CASSETLSGYNEQFF
size: -; D: -; V: TRBV5-1; J: TRBJ1-2; DNA: TGCGCCAGCAGCCCCTCAGGGATCACGAGCAATGGCTACACCTTC; CDR3: CASSPSGITSNGYTF
size: -; D: -; V: TRBV28; J: TRBJ1-5; DNA: TGTGCCAGCAACGTTGGAGGGGCCCGACAGCCCCAGCATTTT; CDR3: CASNVGGARQPQHF
size: -; D: TRBD1; V: TRBV24-1; J: TRBJ2-1; DNA: TGTGCCACCAGGGGGGACAGGGAAAGGGCCAATGAGCAGTTCTTC; CDR3: CATRGDRERANEQFF
size: -; D: TRBD1; V: TRBV18; J: TRBJ2-5; DNA: TGTGCCAGCTCATTGGGGGACAGCAGCGAGACCCAGTACTTC; CDR3: CASSLGDSSETQYF
size: -; D: -; V: TRBV30; J: TRBJ2-5; DNA: TGTGCCTGGAGTGTTGCGCGGGCCGGCCAAGAGACCCAGTACTTC; CDR3: CAWSVARAGQETQYF
size: -; D: TRBD1; V: TRBV23-1; J: TRBJ1-5; DNA: TGCGCCAGCACCCAAGGGGACAGAGGAATCAATCAGCCCCAGCATTTT; CDR3: CASTQGDRGINQPQHF
size: -; D: -; V: TRBV9; J: TRBJ2-1; DNA: TGTGCCAGCAGCGAAGGGGTCTGGGGGAGGCACCCCTACAATGAGCAGTTCTTC; CDR3: CASSEGVWGRHPYNEQFF
size: -; D: -; V: TRBV6-5; J: TRBJ1-5; DNA: TGTGCCAGCAGTACCTCGAGAGGCCAGCCCCAGCATTTT; CDR3: CASSTSRGQPQHF
size: -; D: -; V: TRBV2; J: TRBJ2-7; DNA: TGTGCCAGCAGACACCGCGCGGAAGAAACCTACGAGCAGTACTTC; CDR3: CASRHRAEETYEQYF
size: -; D: -; V: TRBV2; J: TRBJ2-7; DNA: TGTGCCAGCAGTGATCCCGGGGATAACGACCCCTACGAGCAGTACTTC; CDR3: CASSDPGDNDPYEQYF
size: -; D: -; V: TRBV19; J: TRBJ1-5; DNA: TGTGCCAGTAGTATAGTTCGCGGCAGCAATCAGCCCCAGCATTTT; CDR3: CASSIVRGSNQPQHF
size: -; D: TRBD2; V: TRBV19; J: TRBJ2-3; DNA: TGTGCCAGTAGAAAAGCGGGAGAGCCCACAGATACGCAGTATTTT; CDR3: CASRKAGEPTDTQYF
size: -; D: TRBD2; V: TRBV7-2; J: TRBJ2-5; DNA: TGTGCCAGCAGCTTAGGACTAGCAGGGCAAGAGACCCAGTACTTC; CDR3: CASSLGLAGQETQYF
size: -; D: -; V: TRBV4-1; J: TRBJ2-7; DNA: TGCGCCAGCAGCCAGGGGGACACTAAACACTACGAGCAGTACTTC; CDR3: CASSQGDTKHYEQYF
size: once; D: -; V: TRBV5-1; J: TRBJ2-7; DNA: TGCGCCAGCAGCTCGGGACTCGTCTACGAGCAGTACTTC; CDR3: CASSSGLVYEQYF